This T cell receptor beta chain was sequenced in a study of cytomegalovirus exposure and HLA in healthy donors. This CDR3 is built from 15 residues. The germline CDR1 and CDR2 sequences are GTSNPN and SVGIG (reference sequence). Unmatched junction bases numbered 11, after V lost 4 bases and J lost 8 bases. PCR was performed using 60 Vbeta and 13 Jbeta primers. Clones were read by immunoSEQ multiplex PCR, and TCRdb kept only the in-frame ones, dropping some. This sample's table reports some 80,000 clones. This TCR came from a man aged 50 or older in good health and CMV-seropositive. Sequenced input: PBMCs. The rearrangement uses TRBV30 and TRBJ1-4; the match to TRBD1 covers 9 bases. Written as DNA, the CDR3 is TGTGCCTGGACCCTAGGGACAGGGAGCGGCGAAAAACTGTTTTTT. Its protein product is CAWTLGTGSGEKLFF.